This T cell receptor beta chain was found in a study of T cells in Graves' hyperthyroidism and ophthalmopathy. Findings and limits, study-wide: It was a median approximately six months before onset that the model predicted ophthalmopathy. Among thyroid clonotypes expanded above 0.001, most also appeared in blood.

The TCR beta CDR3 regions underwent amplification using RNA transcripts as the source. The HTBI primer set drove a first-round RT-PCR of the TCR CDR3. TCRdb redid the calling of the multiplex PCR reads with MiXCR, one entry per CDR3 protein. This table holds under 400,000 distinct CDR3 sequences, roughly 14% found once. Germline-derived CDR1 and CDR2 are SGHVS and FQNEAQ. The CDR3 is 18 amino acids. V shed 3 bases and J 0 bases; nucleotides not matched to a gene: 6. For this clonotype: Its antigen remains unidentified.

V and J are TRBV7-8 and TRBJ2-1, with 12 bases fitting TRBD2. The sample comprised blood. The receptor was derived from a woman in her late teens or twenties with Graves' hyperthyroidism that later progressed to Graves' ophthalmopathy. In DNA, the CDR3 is TGTGCCAGCAGCTTGGGACTAGCGGGTATAAGCTCCTACAATGAGCAGTTCTTC. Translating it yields CASSLGLAGISSYNEQFF.